This entry describes one T cell receptor beta chain. The antigen is not known. This entry comes from a study of CD8+CD57+ T cells in acquired aplastic anemia. Overall study context: Sorted CD4+ plus CD8+ cells gave DNA averaging roughly 2.9 ug. Notes on the study in general: Twenty-nine CD8+ CDR3 sequences were shared between patients and controls.

Using genomic DNA as the template, TCR beta VDJ and CDR3 profiling was carried out. MiXCR, run by TCRdb on the reads, gives a single entry per CDR3 protein. The sample shows about 270,000 distinct CDR3 sequences, 55% to 60% of them seen only once. The CDR3 spans 14 residues. Trimming removed 2 bases at V and 6 bases at J, with 13 bases between. Germline V gene data show CDR1 as SNHLY and CDR2 as FYNNEI. The sequence derives from a human donor with severe aplastic anemia or a healthy control (not recorded which). The V call is TRBV2, the J call TRBJ1-2; the D gene is possibly TRBD1 (6 bases). Sequenced input: sorted CD4+, CD8+, or CD8+CD57+ T cells (not recorded which) from PBMCs. CDR3 sequence reads: CASSELGGGDGYTF. For the CDR3, the DNA is TGTGCCAGCAGTGAACTGGGGGGCGGCGATGGCTACACCTTC. The full variable domain, rest sourced from reference TRBV2 and TRBJ1-2, is EPEVTQTPSHQVTQMGQEVILRCVPISNHLYFYWYRQILGQKVEFLVSFYNNEISEKSEIFDDQFSVERPDGSNFTLKIRSTKLEDSAMYFCASSELGGGDGYTFGSGTRLTVV.